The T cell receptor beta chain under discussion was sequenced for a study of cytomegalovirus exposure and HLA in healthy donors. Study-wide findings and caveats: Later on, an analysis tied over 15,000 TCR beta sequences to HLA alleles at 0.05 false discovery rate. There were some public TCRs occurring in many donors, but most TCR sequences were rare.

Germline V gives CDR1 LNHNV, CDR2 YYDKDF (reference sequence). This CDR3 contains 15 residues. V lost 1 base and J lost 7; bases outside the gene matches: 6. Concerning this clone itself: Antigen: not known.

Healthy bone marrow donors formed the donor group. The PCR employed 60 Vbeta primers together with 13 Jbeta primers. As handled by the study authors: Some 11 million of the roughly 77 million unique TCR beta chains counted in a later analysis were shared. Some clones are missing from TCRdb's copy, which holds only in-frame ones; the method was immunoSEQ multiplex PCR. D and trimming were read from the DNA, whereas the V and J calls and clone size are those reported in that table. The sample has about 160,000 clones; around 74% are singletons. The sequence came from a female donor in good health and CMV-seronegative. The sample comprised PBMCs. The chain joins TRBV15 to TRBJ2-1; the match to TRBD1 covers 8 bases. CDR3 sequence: CATSRGSGGRNEQFF. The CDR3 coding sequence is TGTGCCACCAGCAGAGGGTCAGGGGGCAGGAATGAGCAGTTCTTC.